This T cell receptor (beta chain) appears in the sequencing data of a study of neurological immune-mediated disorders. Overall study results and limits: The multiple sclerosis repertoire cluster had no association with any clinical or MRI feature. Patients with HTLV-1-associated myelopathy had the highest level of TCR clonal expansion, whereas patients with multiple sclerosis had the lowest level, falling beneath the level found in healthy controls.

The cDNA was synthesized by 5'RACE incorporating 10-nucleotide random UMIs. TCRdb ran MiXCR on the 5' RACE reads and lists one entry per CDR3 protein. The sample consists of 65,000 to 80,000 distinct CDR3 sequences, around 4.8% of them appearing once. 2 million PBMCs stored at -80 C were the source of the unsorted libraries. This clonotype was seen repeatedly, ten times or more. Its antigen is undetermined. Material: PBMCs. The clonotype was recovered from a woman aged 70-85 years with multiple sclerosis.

CDR3 in DNA: TGCAGTGCTATAAGCGCCTCGAAATACGAGCAGTACTTC. This encodes CSAISASKYEQYF. V is TRBV20-1 and J is TRBJ2-7, with unresolved D. Germline lookup yields CDR1 DFQATT and CDR2 SNEGSKA (reference sequence). The CDR3 sequence is 13 residues long. With 4 bases removed from V and 4 bases from J, the gap between germline ends came to 14 bases.